These T cell receptor beta chains were read from a single sample in a study of identical twins. TCRdb re-called the 5' RACE reads with MiXCR, one entry per CDR3 protein. The data hold 500,000 or so distinct CDR3 sequences, with approximately 14% observed a single time. These same records also appear under a second study, on yellow fever vaccine responses in identical twins.

The sequencing sample was made of CD4+ T cells sorted from blood. These TCRs come from a woman aged 18-29 years in good health. The CDR3 runs from the conserved cysteine through the conserved F or W.

>TRBV27
CASSRYRDRSYNEQFF
>TRBV4-1
CASSQDISPQGTYEQYF
>TRBV14
CASSPLDRAQQYF
>TRBV5-1
CASGAQGAFGETQYF
>TRBV20-1
CSAPASGVTDTQYF
>TRBV7-2
CASRYDRGHGYTF
>TRBV12-3/TRBV12-4
CASMKEGVYNEQFF
>TRBV7-8
CASSLRDRVNEQYF
>TRBV11-1
CASSTNRGRAYEQYF
>TRBV6-2/TRBV6-3
CASSWDHGNKQETQYF
>TRBV7-2
CASSLGGKYTDTQYF
>TRBV9
CASSPAPGGWDGYTF
>TRBV5-1
CASGDPSGANVLTF
>TRBV28
CASSSRGRFTGELFF
>TRBV25-1
CASSERDRISYNEQFF
>TRBV10-3
CAISPTGPDTQYF
>TRBV5-5
CASSFPGETSRQFF
>TRBV7-2
CASNIGLTNTGELFF
>TRBV5-1
CASSIRTGHNEQFF
>TRBV6-5
CASSYDRTMNTEAFF
>TRBV5-1
CASSYLWDSNTGELFF
>TRBV4-3
CASSHRASAPYNEQFF
>TRBV10-3
CAISESGSRIEAAFF
>TRBV7-9
CASSLTRANEKLFF
>TRBV27
CASSWGLEQYF